These 30 T cell receptor beta chains came from one sample sequenced in a study of control samples from healthy donors and cancer patients (dated by TCRdb to 2018 to 2020). The library was prepared using the immunoSEQ multiplex PCR assay. What TCRdb holds here is the immuneACCESS table cut down to in-frame rearrangements. Part of the clones is not present; checked against another copy, under half of the missing clones reflect an unresolved V gene, and the others are unexplained. The sample table holds 100,000 to 150,000 clones, of which more than 75% were seen once. The ten largest clones capture 7% to 10% of the sample. Material for sequencing was blood. Receptors originate from a man aged 35-49 years in good health.

This chain joins TRBV30 and TRBJ2-1; TRBD1 matches 7 bases. Unmatched junction bases numbered 7, after V lost 8 bases and J lost 0 bases. The CDR3 is 14 residues long. Germline V gene sequence: CDR1 GTSNPN, CDR2 SVGIG (reference sequence). Written as DNA, the CDR3 is TGTGCCGGGGACAGTCAAAGCTCCTACAATGAGCAGTTCTTC. This codes for CAGDSQSSYNEQFF.

The chain couples TRBV3-1 (or the pseudogene TRBV3-2) to TRBJ2-7; TRBD1 might be the D (6 bases). Trimming shortened V by 3 bases and J by 2 bases, and 11 bases separated the two germline ends. The CDR3 sequence is 14 residues long. Germline V gives CDR1 LGHDT, CDR2 YNNKEL (reference sequence). CDR3 in DNA: TGTGCCAGCAGCCATACGACAGGCACCTACGAGCAGTACTTC. It codes for CASSHTTGTYEQYF.

This clone is judged medium-sized. J is TRBJ2-2 and V is TRBV5-5; 10 bases are a match to TRBD1. The CDR3 has 16 amino acids. Looked up from germline, CDR1 is SGHKS and CDR2 is YYEKEE (reference sequence). V was pared by 3 bases and J by 5 bases, with 7 bases of the junction left unmatched. The CDR3 DNA reads as TGTGCCAGCAGCTCGAAGGACAGGGGGAATACCGGGGAGCTGTTTTTT. Protein: CASSSKDRGNTGELFF.

The chain carries TRBV27 and TRBJ1-2; no firm D call. The CDR3 is made up of 13 amino acids. V lost 6 bases and J 0 bases, leaving 8 bases between the germline ends. Germline loops: CDR1 MNHEY, CDR2 SMNVEV (reference sequence). The CDR3 sequence is CASSTTANYGYTF. CDR3 sequence (DNA): TGTGCCAGCAGCACGACCGCTAACTATGGCTACACCTTC.

This chain connects TRBV7-9 to TRBJ2-1; TRBD2 agrees at 8 bases. Germline CDR1 and CDR2: SEHNR and FQNEAQ (reference sequence). J was trimmed by 0 bases and V by 1 base; bases with no gene match: 8. The CDR3 totals 18 residues. CDR3 sequence (DNA): TGTGCCAGCAGCTTAGTTTATGGCGGGGGGAGCTCCTACAATGAGCAGTTCTTC. Its protein is CASSLVYGGGSSYNEQFF.

The chain recombines TRBV24-1 with TRBJ2-2, with a possible D match to TRBD1 (6 bases). This CDR3 spans 16 amino acids. V dropped 2 bases and J dropped 4 bases, with 13 bases sitting between them. Germline V CDR1 and CDR2: KGHDR, SFDVKD. CDR3 region: CATSDYRATSTGELFF. CDR3 sequence (DNA): TGTGCCACCAGTGATTACAGGGCTACGAGCACCGGGGAGCTGTTTTTT.

J is TRBJ2-5 and V is TRBV9; TRBD1 aligns across 8 bases. This CDR3 has 15 amino acids. Trimming took 4 bases from V and 5 from J; bases not matched to a gene: 10. Germline assignment: CDR1 SGDLS and CDR2 YYNGEE. The CDR3 DNA reads TGTGCCAGCAGCACCGGACAGGGAGGTTGGGAGACCCAGTACTTC. It codes for CASSTGQGGWETQYF.

This clone was recorded once. The chain uses TRBV7-2 and TRBJ1-1; TRBD1 is a possible D gene (5 bases). CDR1 and CDR2 (germline): SGHTA, FQGNSA. The germline V and J ends were trimmed by 1 base and 4 bases, with 13 bases remaining between them. The length of the CDR3 is 15 residues. The CDR3 protein is CASSLDPRGGTEAFF. The CDR3 region has the DNA TGTGCCAGCAGCTTAGATCCACGGGGGGGCACTGAAGCTTTCTTT.

In DNA form, the CDR3 reads TGTGCCAGCAGTTTTCGGGGAACTTACAATGAGCAGTTCTTC. Its protein product is CASSFRGTYNEQFF. This chain uses TRBV27 with TRBJ2-1, with D possibly TRBD2 on 5 matching bases. CDR1 MNHEY and CDR2 SMNVEV come from the germline V gene (reference sequence). The CDR3 consists of 14 residues. The germline V and J ends were trimmed by 3 bases and 4 bases, with 10 bases remaining between them.

A note on this clone: In the same sample, other DNA sequences code for this CDR3. The chain links TRBV6-2 or TRBV6-3 to TRBJ2-7, with 8 nucleotides matching TRBD1. This CDR3 comprises 13 residues. The germline gives CDR1 MNHEY, CDR2 SVGEGT. The V segment lost 2 bases and the J segment 7 bases; nucleotides outside the gene matches: 4. The CDR3: CASSYAGGYEQYF. In DNA, the CDR3 is TGTGCCAGCAGTTACGCAGGGGGCTATGAGCAGTACTTC.

V usage is TRBV21-1 and J usage is TRBJ2-1; TRBD2 was called by the table and not checked on the DNA. TRBV21-1 is reported as a pseudogene. The length of the CDR3 is 15 residues. The CDR3 DNA is TGTGCCGAGCCCTCTAGGCAGCGGGGATGGGATGAGCAGTTCTTC. Encoded protein: CAEPSRQRGWDEQFF.

CDR3 nucleotides: TGTGCCAGCAGCCCGAGTTGGGCAGCCAATCAGCCCCAGCATTTT. Its translation is CASSPSWAANQPQHF. The chain is built from TRBV5-6 and TRBJ1-5; D uncertain. Germline V gene lookup returns CDR1 SGHDT and CDR2 YYEEEE. The CDR3 has 15 amino acids. Trimming pared 4 bases from V and 3 bases from J, leaving 14 bases between.

This clone was seen a single time. The chain combines TRBV5-1 with TRBJ2-1, with D uncertain. The CDR3 consists of 13 residues. Deletions cut 0 bases from V and 6 bases from J, with 7 bases between. Per the germline V gene, CDR1 is SGHRS and CDR2 is YFSETQ. CDR3 protein: CASSLVPRNEQFF. CDR3 coding DNA: TGCGCCAGCAGCTTGGTCCCCCGCAATGAGCAGTTCTTC.

CDR3 in amino acids: CASSPHGTGNSYEQYF. In DNA form, the CDR3 reads TGTGCCAGCAGTCCCCACGGGACAGGGAATAGCTACGAGCAGTACTTC. The chain links TRBV27 to TRBJ2-7; 9 bases map to TRBD1. V trimming: 5 bases; J trimming: 3 bases; junction bases outside the gene matches: 11. Germline CDR1 and CDR2: MNHEY and SMNVEV (reference sequence). The CDR3 runs to 16 residues.

The rearrangement joins TRBV12-3 or TRBV12-4 to TRBJ1-1; no clear D gene. The V end was cut by 3 bases, the J end by 1 base, with 6 bases between. The length of the CDR3 is 13 residues. The CDR3 protein is CASSFQRNTEAFF. In nucleotides, the CDR3 is TGTGCCAGCAGTTTTCAAAGGAACACTGAAGCTTTCTTT.

This clone was seen once. The chain recombines TRBV25-1 with TRBJ2-7; 7 nucleotides match TRBD1. Germline CDR1 is MGHDK and CDR2 is SYGVNS. V shed 1 base, J shed 0 bases, and the junction held 3 bases outside the gene matches. The CDR3 contains 15 residues. The CDR3 is CASSESRDSSYEQYF. Written as DNA, the CDR3 is TGTGCCAGCAGTGAATCCCGGGACAGCTCCTACGAGCAGTACTTC.

The chain recombines TRBV2 with TRBJ2-5, with D perhaps matching TRBD2 (6 bases). Germline V gene sequence: CDR1 SNHLY, CDR2 FYNNEI. The CDR3 has 15 amino acids. V gave up 6 bases and J gave up 4 bases, with 18 bases separating them. The CDR3 is CASSEQSQEGETQYF. CDR3 DNA: TGTGCCAGCAGCGAACAAAGCCAGGAGGGAGAGACCCAGTACTTC.

The J gene is TRBJ1-4, the V gene TRBV13, with D unresolved. The CDR3 is 15 residues long. With 5 bases removed from V and 7 bases from J, the gap between germline ends came to 17 bases. CDR1 and CDR2 (germline): PRHDT, FYEKMQ (reference sequence). The CDR3 spells CASSLYFPGFEKLFF. CDR3 DNA: TGTGCCAGCAGCCTCTACTTTCCGGGCTTTGAAAAACTGTTTTTT.

The chain uses TRBV21-1 and TRBJ2-7; no DNA check was done on the table's D call, TRBD1. TRBV21-1 is a recognized pseudogene. The CDR3 length is 15 residues. CDR3 protein: CASSRGQRKIYEQYF. The CDR3 DNA follows: TGTGCCAGCAGTCGGGGACAGCGTAAAATTTACGAGCAGTACTTC.

V gene TRBV5-6 combines with J gene TRBJ2-4, with 10 bases fitting TRBD1. The CDR3 contains 14 residues. J lost 6 bases, V lost 0 bases, and 0 bases had no gene match. Germline V lookup: CDR1 SGHDT, CDR2 YYEEEE. The CDR3 here is CASSLGQGANIQYF. The CDR3 nucleotides read TGTGCCAGCAGCTTGGGACAGGGGGCAAACATTCAGTACTTC.

This rearrangement joins TRBV6-5 to TRBJ2-1, with a possible D match to TRBD2 (6 bases). Trimming shortened V by 2 bases and J by 7 bases, and 6 bases separated the two germline ends. The CDR3 length is 12 residues. Germline CDR1 and CDR2: MNHEY and SVGAGI. CDR3 nucleotide sequence: TGTGCCAGCAGTTACGCGGGGAATGAGCAGTTCTTC. The encoded protein is CASSYAGNEQFF.

The V gene is TRBV7-2, the J gene TRBJ1-6; no clear D gene. Trimming left V 5 bases short and J 4 bases short, with 12 bases between. Germline-derived CDR1 and CDR2 are SGHTA and FQGNSA. There are 15 residues in the CDR3. CDR3 DNA sequence: TGTGCCAGCAGCCAGGCGGTGCGTTATAATTCACCCCTCCACTTT. It yields the protein CASSQAVRYNSPLHF.

This chain connects TRBV24-1 to TRBJ2-1; 8 nucleotides align to TRBD1. The CDR3 has 14 residues. V dropped 3 bases and J dropped 7; count of bases not matched to a gene: 4. In germline, CDR1 is KGHDR, CDR2 SFDVKD. The CDR3 sequence is CATSDPTGVNEQFF. DNA of the CDR3: TGTGCCACCAGTGATCCGACAGGGGTGAATGAGCAGTTCTTC.

This clone was seen just once. This chain joins TRBV15 and TRBJ1-1, with D perhaps matching TRBD1 (5 bases). The CDR3 consists of 11 residues. The V end was cut by 5 bases, the J end by 6 bases, with 7 bases between. The germline CDR1 and CDR2 sequences are LNHNV and YYDKDF (reference sequence). The chain's CDR3 is CATSGAPEAFF. Written as DNA, the CDR3 is TGTGCCACCAGCGGGGCCCCTGAAGCTTTCTTT.

The gene calls are TRBV7-2 and TRBJ2-2; possibly TRBD1 for D (6 bases). Trimming left V 2 bases short and J 4 bases short, with 11 bases between. Germline-derived CDR1 and CDR2 are SGHTA and FQGNSA. The CDR3 covers 15 residues. CDR3 in DNA: TGTGCCAGCAGCTTACAGGGGCTGACCACCGGGGAGCTGTTTTTT. Protein sequence: CASSLQGLTTGELFF. The full variable domain, its missing parts supplied by reference TRBV7-2 and TRBJ2-2, is GAGVSQSPSNKVTEKGKDVELRCDPISGHTALYWYRQSLGQGLEFLIYFQGNSAPDKSGLPSDRFSAERTGGSVSTLTIQRTQQEDSAVYLCASSLQGLTTGELFFGEGSRLTVL.

This clone appeared a single time. J is TRBJ1-2 and V is TRBV2; a possible D gene is TRBD1 (6 bases). Trimming shortened V by 2 bases and J by 4 bases, and 14 bases separated the two germline ends. Germline V lookup: CDR1 SNHLY, CDR2 FYNNEI. There are 15 residues in the CDR3. In DNA form, the CDR3 reads TGTGCCAGCAGTGAAAGGGACGGACAGTTCTATGGCTACACCTTC. It is translated as CASSERDGQFYGYTF.

The chain is built from TRBV29-1 and TRBJ1-4, with 9 bases that match TRBD1. The germline V gene has CDR1 SQVTM and CDR2 ANQGSEA. The CDR3 runs to 13 residues. Trimming removed 6 bases from V and 7 bases from J; junction bases left unmatched: 6. CDR3 in amino acids: CSVRDRDVEKLFF. For the CDR3, the DNA is TGCAGCGTACGGGACAGGGATGTTGAAAAACTGTTTTTT.

In its sample, this clone was seen once. The chain has TRBV27 and TRBJ1-1; D not resolved. Germline V gene sequence: CDR1 MNHEY, CDR2 SMNVEV (reference sequence). V shed 0 bases and J shed 0 bases, with 8 bases lying between them. The CDR3 totals 15 residues. This CDR3 reads CASSLSGQLNTEAFF. DNA for the CDR3: TGTGCCAGCAGTTTATCTGGGCAGTTGAACACTGAAGCTTTCTTT.

This clone occurred once. V gene TRBV18 combines with J gene TRBJ2-7; possible D gene TRBD2, 5 bases. CDR1 is KGHSH and CDR2 is LQKENI in the germline V gene. The CDR3 has 13 amino acids. V lost 2 bases to trimming and J lost 0 bases, with 5 bases between them. CDR3 protein: CASSPGSSYEQYF. The CDR3 nucleotides are TGTGCCAGCTCACCAGGGAGCTCCTACGAGCAGTACTTC.

This clone showed up just a few times. The chain couples TRBV20-1 to TRBJ1-2, with 8 bases that match TRBD1. The V gene's germline CDR1 is DFQATT and CDR2 SNEGSKA (reference sequence). The J segment lost 7 bases and the V segment lost 6 bases, leaving 4 bases of the junction unmatched. This CDR3 comprises 11 residues. CDR3: CSADRDGGYTF. The CDR3 nucleotides read TGCAGTGCGGACAGGGATGGTGGCTACACCTTC.